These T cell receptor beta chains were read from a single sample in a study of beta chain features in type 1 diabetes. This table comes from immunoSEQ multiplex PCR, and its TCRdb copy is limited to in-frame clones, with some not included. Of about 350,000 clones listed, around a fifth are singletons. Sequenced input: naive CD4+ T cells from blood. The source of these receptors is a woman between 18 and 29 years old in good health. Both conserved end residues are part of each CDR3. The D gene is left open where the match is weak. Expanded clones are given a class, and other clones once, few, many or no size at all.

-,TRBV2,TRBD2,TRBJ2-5,CASSEWASGRLETQYF,TGTGCCAGCAGTGAATGGGCTAGCGGGAGATTGGAGACCCAGTACTTC
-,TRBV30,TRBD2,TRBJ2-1,CAWSSRLAGGGEQFF,TGTGCCTGGAGCTCAAGACTAGCGGGGGGCGGTGAGCAGTTCTTC
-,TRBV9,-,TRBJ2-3,CASSGNPGSDTQYF,TGTGCCAGCAGCGGGAACCCGGGGTCGGATACGCAGTATTTT
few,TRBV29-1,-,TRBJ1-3,CSVERGSGNTIYF,TGCAGCGTTGAAAGGGGTTCTGGAAACACCATATATTTT
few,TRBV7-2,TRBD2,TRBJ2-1,CASSPREGQGEQFF,TGTGCCAGCAGCCCGCGGGAGGGCCAGGGGGAGCAGTTCTTC
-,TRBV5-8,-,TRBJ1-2,CASSLPGLDGYTF,TGTGCCAGCAGCTTGCCGGGTTTAGATGGCTACACCTTC
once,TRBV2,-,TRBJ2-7,CASSEALPPGYEQYF,TGTGCCAGCAGTGAAGCGCTTCCCCCCGGCTACGAGCAGTACTTC
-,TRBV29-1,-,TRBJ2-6,CSAEGGTGANVLTF,TGCAGCGCCGAGGGGGGGACTGGGGCCAACGTCCTGACTTTC
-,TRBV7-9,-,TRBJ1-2,CASSLEGEVYGYTF,TGTGCCAGCAGCTTAGAGGGAGAGGTCTATGGCTACACCTTC
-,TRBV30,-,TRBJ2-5,CAWSVLGGETQYF,TGTGCCTGGAGTGTATTAGGAGGTGAGACCCAGTACTTC
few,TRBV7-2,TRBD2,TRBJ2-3,CASSLMASGVSTDTQYF,TGTGCCAGCAGCCTTATGGCTAGCGGTGTTAGCACAGATACGCAGTATTTT
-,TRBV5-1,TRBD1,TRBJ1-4,CASSGQGYGEKLFF,TGCGCCAGCAGCGGACAGGGTTATGGGGAAAAACTGTTTTTT
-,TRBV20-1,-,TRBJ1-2,CSAVAGYGYTF,TGCAGTGCTGTGGCAGGCTATGGCTACACCTTC
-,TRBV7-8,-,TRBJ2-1,CASSFTTRFDEQFF,TGTGCCAGCAGCTTCACGACTAGGTTCGATGAGCAGTTCTTC
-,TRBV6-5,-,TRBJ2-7,CASSPGGGDEQYF,TGTGCCAGCAGCCCAGGAGGGGGCGACGAGCAGTACTTC
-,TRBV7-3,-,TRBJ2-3,CASSLGREADTQYF,TGTGCCAGCAGCTTAGGTCGAGAGGCAGATACGCAGTATTTT
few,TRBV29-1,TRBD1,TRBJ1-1,CSVVTGARTEAFF,TGCAGCGTTGTTACAGGGGCCCGGACTGAAGCTTTCTTT
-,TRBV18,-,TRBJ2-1,CASSPGGYEQFF,TGTGCCAGCTCACCAGGCGGGTATGAGCAGTTCTTC
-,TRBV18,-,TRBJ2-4,CASSPPAGYGIQYF,TGTGCCAGCTCACCACCGGCGGGGTACGGCATTCAGTACTTC
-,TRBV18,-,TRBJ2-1,CASSLVTSNNNEQFF,TGTGCCAGCTCACTGGTAACTTCAAATAACAATGAGCAGTTCTTC
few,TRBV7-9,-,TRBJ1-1,CASSRGTVNTEAFF,TGTGCCAGCAGTCGGGGGACGGTGAACACTGAAGCTTTCTTT
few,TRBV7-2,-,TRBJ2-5,CASSRPGAGETQYF,TGTGCCAGCAGCCGTCCTGGGGCCGGGGAGACCCAGTACTTC
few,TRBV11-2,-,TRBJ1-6,CASSYQGHNSPLHF,TGTGCCAGCAGCTACCAGGGGCATAATTCACCCCTCCACTTT
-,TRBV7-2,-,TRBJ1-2,CASSFARGGYGYTF,TGTGCCAGCAGCTTTGCACGGGGGGGCTATGGCTACACCTTC
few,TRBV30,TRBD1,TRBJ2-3,CAWSGTGGLTDTQYF,TGTGCCTGGAGTGGGACAGGGGGTCTCACAGATACGCAGTATTTT
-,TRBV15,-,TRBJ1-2,CATSRRQGGGADYGYTF,TGTGCCACCAGCAGACGGCAGGGAGGAGGAGCAGACTATGGCTACACCTTC
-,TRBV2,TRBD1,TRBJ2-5,CASSADRGRETQYF,TGTGCCAGCAGTGCCGACAGGGGCCGGGAGACCCAGTACTTC
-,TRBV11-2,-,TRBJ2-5,CASSLELQSETQYF,TGTGCCAGCAGCTTAGAATTACAGTCGGAGACCCAGTACTTC
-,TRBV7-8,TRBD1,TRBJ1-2,CASSLRSGGALYGYTF,TGTGCCAGCAGCTTGCGTTCAGGGGGCGCCCTTTATGGCTACACCTTC
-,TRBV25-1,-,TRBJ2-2,CASRPSGRVTTGELFF,TGTGCCAGCAGACCATCCGGGAGAGTCACAACCGGGGAGCTGTTTTTT
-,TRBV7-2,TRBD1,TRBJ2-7,CASSAGTGAGGYEQYF,TGTGCCAGCAGCGCCGGGACAGGGGCGGGGGGCTACGAGCAGTACTTC
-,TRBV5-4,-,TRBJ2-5,CASSSALAAVRETQYF,TGTGCCAGCAGCTCGGCCCTGGCGGCGGTTAGGGAGACCCAGTACTTC
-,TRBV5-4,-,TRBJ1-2,CASSSEQGIPHGYTF,TGTGCCAGCAGCTCAGAACAGGGTATTCCCCATGGCTACACCTTC
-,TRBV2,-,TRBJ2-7,CASSDREPYEQYF,TGTGCCAGCAGTGACCGAGAACCCTACGAGCAGTACTTC
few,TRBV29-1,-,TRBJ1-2,CSVARVVRCGYTF,TGCAGCGTTGCCCGGGTAGTGCGGTGTGGCTACACCTTC
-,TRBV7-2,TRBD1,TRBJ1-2,CASSLAQGDYGYTF,TGTGCCAGCAGCTTAGCCCAGGGGGATTATGGCTACACCTTC
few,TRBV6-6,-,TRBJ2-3,CASSPGTRRGTDTQYF,TGTGCCAGCAGTCCCGGGACTCGTCGCGGCACAGATACGCAGTATTTT
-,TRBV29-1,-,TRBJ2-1,CSVEEAYWRYRNEQFF,TGCAGCGTTGAGGAGGCCTATTGGCGGTACCGCAATGAGCAGTTCTTC
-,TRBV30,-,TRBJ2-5,CAWSSTGETQYF,TGTGCCTGGAGCTCTACGGGGGAGACCCAGTACTTC
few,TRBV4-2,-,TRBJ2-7,CASSQADSSSYEQYF,TGTGCCAGCAGCCAAGCGGACAGTAGCTCCTACGAGCAGTACTTC
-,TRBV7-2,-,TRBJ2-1,CASSLGGGGRDEQFF,TGTGCCAGCAGCTTAGGCGGCGGGGGCCGGGATGAGCAGTTCTTC
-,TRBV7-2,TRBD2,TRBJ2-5,CASSLAVAGGLETQYF,TGTGCCAGCAGCTTAGCGGTGGCGGGGGGGCTTGAGACCCAGTACTTC
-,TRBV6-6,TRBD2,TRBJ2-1,CASRKPGLEQFF,TGTGCCAGCCGGAAACCGGGACTAGAGCAGTTCTTC
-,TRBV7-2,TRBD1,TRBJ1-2,CASRVLTGVDGYTF,TGTGCCAGCAGAGTTTTGACAGGGGTTGATGGCTACACCTTC
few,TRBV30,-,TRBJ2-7,CAWSVRLEGEQYF,TGTGCCTGGAGTGTGCGTCTAGAAGGCGAGCAGTACTTC
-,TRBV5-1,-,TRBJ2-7,CASSFVGTNYEQYF,TGCGCCAGCAGCTTCGTCGGGACAAACTACGAGCAGTACTTC
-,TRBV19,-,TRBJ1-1,CASSIERQGITAFF,TGTGCCAGTAGTATAGAGCGCCAGGGAATCACAGCTTTCTTT
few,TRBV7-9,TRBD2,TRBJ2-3,CASSFPTGAGESDTQYF,TGTGCCAGCAGCTTCCCCACGGGAGCGGGGGAGTCAGATACGCAGTATTTT
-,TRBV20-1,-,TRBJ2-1,CSARGGGEQFF,TGCAGTGCTAGAGGGGGAGGTGAGCAGTTCTTC
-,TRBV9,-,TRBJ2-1,CASSGRGEQFF,TGTGCCAGCAGCGGACGGGGAGAGCAGTTCTTC
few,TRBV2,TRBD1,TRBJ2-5,CASRAPGQGARETQYF,TGTGCCAGCAGAGCTCCGGGACAGGGGGCCCGGGAGACCCAGTACTTC
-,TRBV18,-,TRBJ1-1,CASSPRELNTEAFF,TGTGCCAGCTCACCGCGGGAGCTTAACACTGAAGCTTTCTTT
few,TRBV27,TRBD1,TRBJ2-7,CASNREAGTGDYEQYF,TGTGCCAGCAACAGGGAGGCCGGGACAGGGGACTACGAGCAGTACTTC
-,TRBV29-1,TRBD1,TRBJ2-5,CSVGLGTGAGETQYF,TGCAGCGTTGGGCTGGGGACAGGGGCTGGCGAGACCCAGTACTTC
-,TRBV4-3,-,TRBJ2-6,CASSQDGSGANVLTF,TGCGCCAGCAGCCAAGACGGGTCTGGGGCCAACGTCCTGACTTTC